These T cell receptor beta chains were read from a single sample in a study of OX40 agonist ivuxolimab in advanced cancers. Clones were read by immunoSEQ multiplex PCR, and TCRdb kept only the in-frame ones, dropping some. The data contain 50,000 to 70,000 clones, more than 75% of them seen just once; the ten biggest clones take up 3%. The input for sequencing was CD4+ or CD8+ T cells sorted from blood, taken in a trial of the OX40 agonist ivuxolimab. The receptors originated from an adult with an advanced solid tumor such as melanoma, head and neck, liver or kidney cancer. Both conserved end residues are part of each CDR3. A D gene is named only where the DNA matches it firmly. A clone size is listed for some rows: how often the clone was seen (once, few, many), or a class if it is expanded.

d_gene	v_gene	j_gene	abundance	CDR3aa	CDR3nt
.	TRBV30	TRBJ2-5	.	CAWSWGHTRETQYF	TGTGCCTGGTCCTGGGGGCACACGAGAGAGACCCAGTACTTC
.	TRBV30	TRBJ2-1	.	CAWRPPTVAQTEQFF	TGTGCCTGGAGGCCCCCGACGGTGGCCCAAACTGAGCAGTTCTTC
.	TRBV9	TRBJ2-3	.	CASSGGTSTDTQYF	TGTGCCAGCAGCGGAGGGACTAGCACAGATACGCAGTATTTT
TRBD2	TRBV15	TRBJ2-3	.	CATSRDPHLAGITDTQYF	TGTGCCACCAGCAGAGATCCCCATCTAGCGGGGATCACAGATACGCAGTATTTT
TRBD1	TRBV7-9	TRBJ1-1	.	CASSPGQGPYTEAFF	TGTGCCAGCAGCCCGGGACAGGGACCGTACACTGAAGCTTTCTTT
.	TRBV11-1	TRBJ1-6	.	CASSLSPVGSNSPLHF	TGTGCCAGCAGCTTAAGCCCGGTAGGGAGTAATTCACCCCTCCACTTT
TRBD1	TRBV19	TRBJ1-4	few	CASSIAGQGLEKLFF	TGTGCCAGTAGTATAGCGGGACAGGGTCTAGAAAAACTGTTTTTT
.	TRBV5-1	TRBJ2-2	.	CASSRASPGLSNTGELFF	TGCGCCAGCAGCCGCGCATCGCCGGGACTTTCGAACACCGGGGAGCTGTTTTTT
.	TRBV6-1	TRBJ2-2	.	CASSVGEVGELFF	TGTGCCAGCAGTGTAGGAGAGGTCGGGGAGCTGTTTTTT
TRBD1	TRBV2	TRBJ2-7	.	CATSQGQGFEQYF	TGTGCCACATCACAGGGACAGGGGTTCGAGCAGTACTTC
.	TRBV2	TRBJ1-5	.	CATQGAESNQPQHF	TGTGCCACCCAAGGGGCAGAAAGCAATCAGCCCCAGCATTTT
TRBD2	TRBV5-4	TRBJ2-1	.	CASSLGTVGLAGRNEQFF	TGTGCCAGCAGCTTGGGAACAGTTGGACTAGCGGGACGCAATGAGCAGTTCTTC
.	TRBV9	TRBJ2-2	.	CASSVIANTGELFF	TGTGCCAGCAGCGTAATAGCGAACACCGGGGAGCTGTTTTTT
.	TRBV30	TRBJ2-7	once	CAWSYLEREQYF	TGTGCCTGGAGTTATCTAGAGCGCGAGCAGTACTTC
TRBD1	TRBV10-3	TRBJ2-1	.	CASSPGTGVNEQFF	TGTGCCTCCTCTCCGGGGACAGGGGTCAATGAGCAGTTCTTC
TRBD1	TRBV18	TRBJ2-1	.	CASSLGQGYSEQFF	TGTGCCAGCTCTCTGGGACAGGGATACAGTGAGCAGTTCTTC
.	TRBV18	TRBJ1-1	once	CASSLAWGQNTEAFF	TGTGCCAGCTCACTGGCTTGGGGACAGAACACTGAAGCTTTCTTT
.	TRBV7-9	TRBJ1-2	few	CASSLTAYGYTF	TGTGCCAGCAGCCTTACAGCCTATGGCTACACCTTC
.	TRBV7-2	TRBJ2-3	.	CASSLGGERSDTQYF	TGTGCCAGCAGCCTAGGGGGTGAGAGGTCAGATACGCAGTATTTT
.	TRBV11-2	TRBJ2-5	.	CASSLSGHQETQYF	TGTGCCAGCAGCTTAAGCGGGCACCAAGAGACCCAGTACTTC
TRBD1	TRBV6-1	TRBJ2-1	.	CASSVASGTGGPLSYNEQFF	TGTGCCAGCAGTGTCGCGTCCGGGACAGGGGGACCACTCTCCTACAATGAGCAGTTCTTC
.	TRBV28	TRBJ2-6	.	CASSPDEGRSGANVLTF	TGTGCCAGCAGTCCGGATGAGGGACGCTCTGGGGCCAACGTCCTGACTTTC
.	TRBV5-3	TRBJ1-1	.	CASSFAGARNTEAFF	TGTGCCAGCAGCTTTGCGGGGGCTCGGAACACTGAAGCTTTCTTT
.	TRBV7-9	TRBJ1-3	.	CASSLGSGTGNTIYF	TGTGCCAGCAGCTTAGGGTCAGGGACTGGAAACACCATATATTTT
.	TRBV11-2	TRBJ1-3	.	CASSLRISGNTIYF	TGTGCCAGCAGCTTGAGGATATCTGGAAACACCATATATTTT
.	TRBV6-1	TRBJ2-3	once	CASSGWLGDTQYF	TGTGCCAGCTCGGGATGGCTAGGGGATACGCAGTATTTT
.	TRBV19	TRBJ2-3	once	CASSIDTDTQYF	TGTGCCAGTAGTATAGACACAGATACGCAGTATTTT
.	TRBV19	TRBJ2-2	.	CASSPFGGTDTGELFF	TGTGCCAGTAGTCCTTTTGGGGGGACGGACACCGGGGAGCTGTTTTTT
.	TRBV7-9	TRBJ2-7	once	CASSLAKGSYEQYF	TGTGCCAGCAGCTTAGCGAAGGGATCCTACGAGCAGTACTTC
.	TRBV7-2	TRBJ1-5	.	CASSLTVNQPQHF	TGTGCCAGCAGCTTAACGGTAAATCAGCCCCAGCATTTT
.	TRBV5-1	TRBJ1-6	.	CASSLIGGNSPLHF	TGCGCCAGCAGCTTGATAGGGGGTAATTCACCCCTCCACTTT
.	TRBV4-1	TRBJ2-3	few	CASSQDGRASTDTQYF	TGCGCCAGCAGCCAAGACGGGAGAGCTAGCACAGATACGCAGTATTTT
TRBD1	TRBV6-5	TRBJ2-3	once	CASSQGDTSTDTQYF	TGTGCCAGTTCCCAGGGGGACACTAGCACAGATACGCAGTATTTT
TRBD2	TRBV4-2	TRBJ2-7	.	CASSQHSGTSTDEQYF	TGTGCCAGCAGCCAACATAGCGGGACCTCAACCGACGAGCAGTACTTC
TRBD1	TRBV15	TRBJ2-5	.	CATSRERTGIETQYF	TGTGCCACCAGCAGAGAGAGGACAGGGATAGAGACCCAGTACTTC
.	TRBV30	TRBJ1-3	once	CAWGGTSGNTIYF	TGTGCCTGGGGTGGGACGTCTGGAAACACCATATATTTT
.	TRBV7-3	TRBJ2-1	.	CASSSGANNEQFF	TGTGCCAGCAGCTCCGGGGCAAACAATGAGCAGTTCTTC
TRBD1	TRBV7-2	TRBJ2-1	once	CASSPRDRADNEQFF	TGTGCCAGCAGCCCCCGGGACAGAGCGGACAATGAGCAGTTCTTC
.	TRBV4-2	TRBJ2-6	once	CASLGDHSGANVLTF	TGTGCCAGCCTCGGGGACCACTCTGGGGCCAACGTCCTGACTTTC
TRBD1	TRBV5-1	TRBJ1-2	few	CASSSGTGPYGYTF	TGCGCCAGCAGCTCCGGGACAGGCCCCTATGGCTACACCTTC
TRBD1	TRBV6-5	TRBJ2-7	.	CASSPRRGWSREQYF	TGTGCCAGCAGTCCCCGCAGGGGGTGGTCGCGAGAGCAGTACTTC
TRBD2	TRBV9	TRBJ2-2	.	CASSQHSGRVAGELFF	TGTGCCAGCAGCCAACATAGCGGGAGGGTTGCCGGGGAGCTGTTTTTT
.	TRBV19	TRBJ2-1	once	CASSISALAGNEQFF	TGTGCCAGTAGTATTAGCGCGCTGGCGGGAAATGAGCAGTTCTTC
.	TRBV29-1	TRBJ2-1	.	CSGDAGSLGNEQFF	TGCAGCGGGGATGCAGGGTCCCTCGGCAATGAGCAGTTCTTC
TRBD2	TRBV5-8	TRBJ2-3	once	CASSRGLAGGPIDPDTQYF	TGTGCCAGCAGTCGGGGGCTAGCGGGAGGGCCGATCGATCCTGATACGCAGTATTTT
.	TRBV9	TRBJ2-7	.	CASSASPQAAYYEQYF	TGTGCCAGCAGCGCTAGTCCTCAGGCCGCGTACTACGAGCAGTACTTC
.	TRBV28	TRBJ1-2	.	CASSLANYGYTF	TGTGCCAGCAGCCTCGCTAACTATGGCTACACCTTC
.	TRBV15	TRBJ1-5	.	CATNDLYSNQPQHF	TGTGCCACCAACGACTTGTATAGCAATCAGCCCCAGCATTTT
.	TRBV11-2	TRBJ2-5	.	CASSLSGTQETQYF	TGTGCCAGCAGCCTCAGCGGGACACAAGAGACCCAGTACTTC
.	TRBV4-3	TRBJ1-1	.	CASSQQLSRNTEAFF	TGCGCCAGCAGCCAACAACTTAGTAGGAACACTGAAGCTTTCTTT
.	TRBV28	TRBJ1-2	.	CASERDGYTF	TGTGCCAGTGAGAGGGACGGCTACACCTTC
.	TRBV5-1	TRBJ2-7	.	CASSFGPGYEQYF	TGCGCCAGCAGCTTCGGACCGGGTTACGAGCAGTACTTC
TRBD1	TRBV30	TRBJ2-7	.	CAWSERVPGQGLYEQYF	TGTGCCTGGAGTGAAAGAGTACCGGGACAGGGACTTTACGAGCAGTACTTC